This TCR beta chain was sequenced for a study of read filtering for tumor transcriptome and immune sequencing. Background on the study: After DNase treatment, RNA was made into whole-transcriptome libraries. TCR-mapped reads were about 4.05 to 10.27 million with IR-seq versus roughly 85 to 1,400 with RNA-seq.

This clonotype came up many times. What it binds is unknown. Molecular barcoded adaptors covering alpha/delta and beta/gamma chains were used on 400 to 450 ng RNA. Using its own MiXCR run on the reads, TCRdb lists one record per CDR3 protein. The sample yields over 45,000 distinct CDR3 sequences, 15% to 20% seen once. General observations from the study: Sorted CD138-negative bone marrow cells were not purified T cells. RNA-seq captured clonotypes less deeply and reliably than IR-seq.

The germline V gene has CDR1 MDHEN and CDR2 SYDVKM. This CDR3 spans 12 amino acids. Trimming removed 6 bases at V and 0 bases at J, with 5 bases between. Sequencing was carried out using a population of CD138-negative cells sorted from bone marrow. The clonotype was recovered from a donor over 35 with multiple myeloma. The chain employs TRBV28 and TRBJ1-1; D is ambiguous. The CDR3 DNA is TGTGCCAGCAGCGCAGTGAACACTGAAGCTTTCTTT. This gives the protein CASSAVNTEAFF.